Each of the 5 T cell receptor beta chains below was sequenced from the same sample in a study of T-cell memory formation after mild COVID-19. TCRdb re-called the 5' RACE reads with MiXCR, one entry per CDR3 protein. In the table there are under 700,000 distinct CDR3 sequences, roughly 21% of which are singletons. Specimen: PBMCs or a T cell subset sorted from them (not recorded which). The source of these receptors is an adult woman who had mild COVID-19 (a few samples of this study predate the infection). Cell type and time point are not known.

The chain joins TRBV20-1 to TRBJ2-1; 8 bases match TRBD2. J lost 1 base, V lost 4 bases, and 9 bases had no gene match. CDR1 DFQATT and CDR2 SNEGSKA come from the germline V gene (reference sequence). This CDR3 is 16 amino acids long. This CDR3 is CSAILRGGRSYNEQFF. The CDR3, as DNA: TGCAGTGCTATACTACGGGGGGGCCGATCCTACAATGAGCAGTTCTTC.

There are a few counts of this clonotype. J is TRBJ1-1 and V is TRBV12-3 or TRBV12-4, with 9 bases aligning to TRBD1. V lost 5 bases and J lost 4; bases outside the gene matches: 5. The CDR3 spans 14 residues. The CDR3 coding sequence is TGTGCCAGCAGTCAGACAGGGGGGCCCACTGAAGCTTTCTTT. Its protein product is CASSQTGGPTEAFF.

This clonotype has only a few counts. V gene TRBV29-1 combines with J gene TRBJ1-2; D possibly corresponds to TRBD1 (6 bases). With 7 bases removed from V and 7 bases from J, the gap between germline ends came to 13 bases. The V gene's germline CDR1 is SQVTM and CDR2 ANQGSEA. This CDR3 contains 11 residues. The CDR3 loop reads CSGGVGGGYTF. For the CDR3, the DNA is TGCAGCGGGGGTGTAGGGGGTGGCTACACCTTC. Full variable domain (missing parts from reference TRBV29-1 and TRBJ1-2): SAVISQKPSRDICQRGTSLTIQCQVDSQVTMMFWYRQQPGQSLTLIATANQGSEATYESGFVIDKFPISRPNLTFSTLTVSNMSPEDSSIYLCSGGVGGGYTFGSGTRLTVV.

The CDR3 region is CASSPNPEADTQYF. In nucleotides, the CDR3 is TGTGCCAGCAGCCCAAATCCGGAGGCAGATACGCAGTATTTT. The V call is TRBV7-6, the J call TRBJ2-3, with D possibly TRBD2 on 5 matching bases. V was cut by 5 bases and J by 4 bases, with 13 bases left in between. This CDR3 region has 14 residues. CDR1 and CDR2 (germline): SGHVS, FNYEAQ.

V is TRBV3-1 and J is TRBJ1-2; D perhaps matches TRBD1 (5 bases). V was cut by 4 bases and J by 8 bases, with 23 bases left in between. The CDR3 contains 16 residues. Per germline, CDR1 LGHDT and CDR2 YNNKEL (reference sequence). The CDR3 here is CASSPRSGPQAGGYTF. Written as DNA, the CDR3 is TGTGCCAGCAGCCCGCGATCGGGACCTCAAGCTGGGGGCTACACCTTC.